This TCR beta chain was recovered during a study of cytomegalovirus exposure and HLA in healthy donors. Overall study results and limits: The classifier, whose performance was assessed in both the original and validation cohorts, reportedly diagnosed cytomegalovirus status with high specificity and sensitivity. Investigators reported 150 to 200 TCR beta chains as tied to cytomegalovirus.

Trimming removed 0 bases from V and 5 bases from J, with 7 bases in between. The CDR3 has 12 residues. Germline assignment: CDR1 GTSNPN and CDR2 SVGIG (reference sequence). Assay used: immunoSEQ multiplex PCR; TCRdb lists only in-frame clones, some missing. The table includes 70,000 to 85,000 clones, 94% detected once. Notes on this clone: What it recognizes is unknown.

This sequence was found in a woman between 18 and 29 years old in good health and CMV-seropositive. V usage is TRBV30 and J usage is TRBJ2-5; D is unclear. Sample: PBMCs. The CDR3 nucleotides read TGTGCCTGGAGTGTAAACTGGGAGACCCAGTACTTC. Amino acid sequence: CAWSVNWETQYF.